This T cell receptor beta chain emerged from a study of CD8 T cells in Susac syndrome (dated by TCRdb to between 2019 and 2020). The study in broad terms: Whether CD8+ T cell activation and differentiation in Susac syndrome was antigen driven was tested using repertoire sequencing. Clonality of the CD8+ T cell repertoire was compared between over ten healthy donors, 14 Susac syndrome patients and around 16 multiple sclerosis patients. On the study overall, not on this receptor specifically: The study acknowledged that relatively few individuals were included in the TCR sequencing and HLA analysis.

Peripheral blood CD8+ and CD4+ T cells from healthy donors, Susac syndrome patients and multiple sclerosis patients were profiled by high-throughput TCR beta sequencing. The multiple sclerosis controls were treatment-naive patients whose relapsing-remitting disease, either stable or active, fulfilled the revised McDonald criteria. Bulk CD8+ and CD4+ T cells were purified by magnetic negative isolation, while CD8+ TEMRA cells were enriched using FACS. Blood was drawn into EDTA tubes, processed within 24 hours, and PBMCs were isolated by density gradient centrifugation. PBMCs intended for TCR sequencing were cryopreserved in liquid nitrogen and thawed later in a water bath at 37 degrees C. Purity of sorted or isolated CD4+, CD8+ and CD8+ TEMRA cells was at least 90%. Details on this clonotype: This receptor's antigen is unknown. No base-level quality is on record; no much larger clone is a single base apart.

RNA was extracted using the RNeasy kit, and about 0.5 to 1 microgram was reverse transcribed with random hexamers. TCR beta CDR3 regions were amplified with the immunoSEQ multiplex PCR assay covering 54 Vbeta and 13 Jbeta segments. To correct PCR amplification bias, a synthetic template baseline was used for both primer optimization and computational correction. Per the source publication's procedure: Reads were assigned to V, D and J genes according to IMGT and analyzed in immunoSEQ Analyzer, with only productive sequences retained. Clonality was computed as one minus Shannon entropy normalized by log2 of the number of productive unique sequences. For each patient and control, public and private clones were evaluated within the 100 most prevalent clones. Clones were defined as Susac-specific if absent from the healthy and MS cohorts, from around 1,000 published viral clones and from other ImmuneACCESS disease sequences. Through fastp at Q25 and MiXCR, TCRdb rebuilt clones from the public reads, retaining in-frame beta chains. All rows with the same CDR3 protein become a single entry with the most common DNA and genes. It is TCRdb's table, rather than the study itself, that gives the V and J calls and clone size. The sample table shows 95,000 to 150,000 distinct CDR3 sequences, and approximately 95% are seen once. Of the sample, roughly 0.32% falls within the top ten clones.

This TCR was recovered from a human donor with multiple sclerosis. Sequenced: CD8+ T cells from PBMCs.

This receptor has the CDR3 CASGGGVNEQFF. The base sequence is TGTGCCAGCGGCGGCGGGGTTAATGAGCAGTTCTTC. This chain joins TRBV6-5 to TRBJ2-1; the D gene is possibly TRBD2, with 6 bases matching. Sequences MNHEY (CDR1) and SVGAGI (CDR2) are obtained from the germline V gene. The CDR3 sequence holds 12 residues, the cysteine and phenylalanine included. The entry retains the CDR3 DNA only, 36 bases that are in frame from base 1. V is pared back by 8 bases and J by 7 bases, with 12 bases lying between the germline termini.